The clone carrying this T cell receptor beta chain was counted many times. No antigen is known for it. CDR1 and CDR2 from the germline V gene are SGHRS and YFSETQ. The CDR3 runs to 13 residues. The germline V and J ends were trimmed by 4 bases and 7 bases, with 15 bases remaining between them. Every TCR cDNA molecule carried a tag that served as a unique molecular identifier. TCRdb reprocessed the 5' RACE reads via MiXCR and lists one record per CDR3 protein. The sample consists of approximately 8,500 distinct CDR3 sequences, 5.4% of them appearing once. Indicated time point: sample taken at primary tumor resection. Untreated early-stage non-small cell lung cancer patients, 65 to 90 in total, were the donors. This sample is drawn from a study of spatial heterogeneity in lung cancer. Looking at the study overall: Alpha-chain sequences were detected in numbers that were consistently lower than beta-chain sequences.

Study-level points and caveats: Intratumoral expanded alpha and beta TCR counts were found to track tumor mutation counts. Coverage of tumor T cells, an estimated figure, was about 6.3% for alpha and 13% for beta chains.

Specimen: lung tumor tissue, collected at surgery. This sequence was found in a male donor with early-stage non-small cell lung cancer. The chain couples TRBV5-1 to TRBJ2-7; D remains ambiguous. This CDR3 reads CASSLVGIREQYF. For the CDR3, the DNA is TGCGCCAGCAGCCTCGTAGGGATCCGGGAGCAGTACTTC.